The next 31 T cell receptor beta chains were all read from a single sample in a study of cytomegalovirus exposure and HLA in healthy donors. The primer mix had 60 Vbeta and 13 Jbeta primers. Method: immunoSEQ multiplex PCR; TCRdb's copy keeps in-frame clones and lacks some. The sample lists 140,000 to 150,000 clones; roughly 80% were seen once. The specimen was PBMCs. The receptors originated from a middle-aged woman in good health and CMV-seropositive.

The rearrangement links TRBV29-1 to TRBJ1-6, with 12 bases identical to TRBD1. The J segment lost 4 bases and the V segment lost 6 bases, leaving 7 bases of the junction unmatched. The CDR3 loop spans 16 amino acids. CDR1 and CDR2 from the germline V gene are SQVTM and ANQGSEA. The chain's CDR3 is CSVGTGGQGYNSPLHF. DNA of the CDR3: TGCAGCGTCGGGACAGGGGGCCAGGGATATAATTCACCCCTCCACTTT.

The chain combines TRBV6-6 with TRBJ2-7, with TRBD2 matching over 7 bases. CDR3 size: 16 residues. The V segment lost 4 bases and the J segment 4 bases; nucleotides outside the gene matches: 13. Germline V CDR1 and CDR2: MNHNY, SVGAGI (reference sequence). The DNA for the CDR3 is TGTGCCAGCAGTTCCCCGTGGGCGCGGGGGAGGTACGAGCAGTACTTC. Protein sequence: CASSSPWARGRYEQYF.

The V gene is TRBV7-9, the J gene TRBJ2-3; 11 nucleotides match TRBD2. There are 17 residues in the CDR3. From germline, CDR1 is SEHNR and CDR2 FQNEAQ (reference sequence). V lost 5 bases, J lost 5 bases, and 12 bases stayed unmatched. The CDR3 DNA reads as TGTGCCAGCAGCGTACCCTTGGTACTAGCGGGGGAAGATACGCAGTATTTT. Its translation is CASSVPLVLAGEDTQYF.

The chain is built from TRBV25-1 and TRBJ2-5; 12 bases line up with TRBD2. Germline trimming cut 1 base from V and 2 bases from J; bases unmatched to any gene: 2. Per the germline V gene, CDR1 is MGHDK and CDR2 is SYGVNS. The CDR3 extends over 16 amino acids. For the CDR3, the DNA is TGTGCCAGCAGTGAATCCGGGACTAGCGGGCAAGAGACCCAGTACTTC. Translation: CASSESGTSGQETQYF.

The V gene is TRBV5-1, the J gene TRBJ2-7, with TRBD1 matching 9 bases. V was pared by 4 bases and J by 4 bases, with 9 bases of the junction left unmatched. CDR1 is SGHRS, CDR2 YFSETQ, per germline. The CDR3 contains 15 residues. CDR3 residues: CASSPWTGEAYEQYF. The CDR3 DNA reads as TGCGCCAGCAGCCCTTGGACAGGGGAGGCTTACGAGCAGTACTTC.

Points on this clone: The same CDR3 is also encoded by other DNA sequences in this sample. J is TRBJ1-2 and V is TRBV19; TRBD1 agrees at 9 bases. This CDR3 contains 14 residues. Germline loops: CDR1 LNHDA, CDR2 SQIVND (reference sequence). The V segment lost 3 bases and the J segment 2 bases; nucleotides outside the gene matches: 1. The CDR3 coding sequence is TGTGCCAGTAGTATCGGACAGGGGAACTATGGCTACACCTTC. Its translation: CASSIGQGNYGYTF.

The V call is TRBV9, the J call TRBJ1-2; D remains unclear. CDR3 length: 14 residues. CDR1 and CDR2 (germline): SGDLS, YYNGEE. The V end lost 3 bases, the J end lost 2 bases, and 11 bases lay between the germline ends. CDR3 sequence reads: CASSAVTPNYGYTF. CDR3 bases: TGTGCCAGCAGCGCCGTGACACCCAACTATGGCTACACCTTC.

This chain connects TRBV2 to TRBJ2-5; 8 nucleotides match TRBD1. J was trimmed by 5 bases and V by 4 bases; bases with no gene match: 9. Per germline, CDR1 SNHLY and CDR2 FYNNEI. The CDR3 runs 15 residues. The chain's CDR3 is CASSVIQGARETQYF. The CDR3 coding sequence is TGTGCCAGCAGTGTTATTCAGGGGGCACGGGAGACCCAGTACTTC.

The chain couples TRBV9 to TRBJ2-2; 16 nucleotides agree with TRBD2. Germline V gene data show CDR1 as SGDLS and CDR2 as YYNGEE. The V and J ends lost 4 bases and 3 bases, in that order; junction bases with no gene match: 12. This CDR3 comprises 20 residues. The CDR3 nucleotides are TGTGCCAGCAGCCCTCTAGGGACTAGCGGGGGGGCATGGGACACCGGGGAGCTGTTTTTT. Translated: CASSPLGTSGGAWDTGELFF.

This chain links TRBV27 with TRBJ1-1, with D tentatively TRBD1 (5 bases). The CDR3 spans 16 residues. Trimming took off 0 bases at V and 5 bases at J, with 16 bases between the two ends. Germline V CDR1 and CDR2: MNHEY, SMNVEV (reference sequence). CDR3 protein: CASSLSFRGISTEAFF. The CDR3 bases are TGTGCCAGCAGTTTATCCTTTCGGGGGATAAGTACTGAAGCTTTCTTT.

V usage is TRBV15 and J usage is TRBJ2-3; TRBD2 matches 11 bases. Germline V gene lookup returns CDR1 LNHNV and CDR2 YYDKDF (reference sequence). CDR3 length equals 15 residues. V trimming: 4 bases; J trimming: 6 bases; junction bases outside the gene matches: 6. The CDR3 sequence: CATSNLAGGPDTQYF. In DNA form, the CDR3 reads TGTGCCACCAGCAACTTAGCGGGGGGGCCGGATACGCAGTATTTT.

Here the CDR3 reads CASRTRGIYNEQFF. CDR3 bases: TGTGCCAGCAGGACCAGGGGGATCTACAATGAGCAGTTCTTC. V gene TRBV2 combines with J gene TRBJ2-1; 7 bases map to TRBD1. CDR3 length: 14 residues. From germline, CDR1 is SNHLY and CDR2 FYNNEI. Germline trimming cut 6 bases from V and 3 bases from J; bases unmatched to any gene: 5.

This chain joins TRBV10-1 and TRBJ1-5; D remains unclear. The CDR3 loop spans 15 amino acids. V lost 8 bases and J lost 1, with 15 bases in between. CDR1 and CDR2 (germline): WNHNN, SYGVQD (reference sequence). The chain's CDR3 is CASPEGEESNQPQHF. CDR3 nucleotides: TGCGCCAGCCCCGAGGGCGAGGAGAGCAATCAGCCCCAGCATTTT.

This clone was counted a single time. The V gene is TRBV2, the J gene TRBJ2-3, with 13 bases that match TRBD2. Germline V gene lookup returns CDR1 SNHLY and CDR2 FYNNEI. This CDR3 contains 15 residues. Trimming removed 6 bases from V and 6 bases from J; junction bases left unmatched: 6. The DNA of the CDR3 is TGTGCCAGCAGCACTAGCGGGGGGGCTCTGGATACGCAGTATTTT. Protein product: CASSTSGGALDTQYF.

V is TRBV5-1 and J is TRBJ1-6, with D unclear. Trimming cost V 4 bases and J 7 bases, with 15 bases left between them. Germline CDR1 and CDR2: SGHRS and YFSETQ. The CDR3 runs 15 residues. The CDR3 loop is CASSRDTAVNSPLHF. The CDR3 nucleotides read TGCGCCAGCAGCCGCGACACGGCAGTAAATTCACCCCTCCACTTT.

As for this clone: The junction departs from the called germline gene at one end, perhaps through a read error. The CDR3 region is CASSLGTGKSMPRHF. The CDR3 DNA reads as TGTGCCAGCAGTTTAGGGACAGGGAAAAGTATGCCCCGGCATTTT. This chain uses TRBV28 with TRBJ1-5; 9 nucleotides align to TRBD1. The CDR3 is made up of 15 amino acids. Germline V lookup: CDR1 MDHEN, CDR2 SYDVKM.

V usage is TRBV28 and J usage is TRBJ1-5; 10 nucleotides match TRBD1. The CDR3 is 16 residues long. After removal of 6 bases from V and 6 bases from J, the junction contained 11 bases not matched to a gene. Germline V CDR1 and CDR2: MDHEN, SYDVKM. The DNA for the CDR3 is TGTGCCAGCAGATTAGCGACAGGGGGCTTGGGTCAGCCCCAGCATTTT. Translated, it gives CASRLATGGLGQPQHF.

This sequence joins TRBV5-4 and TRBJ2-1, with D tentatively TRBD1 (6 bases). Germline values: CDR1 SGHNT, CDR2 YYREEE (reference sequence). Trimming took off 4 bases at V and 5 bases at J, with 16 bases between the two ends. This CDR3 comprises 15 residues. CDR3 residues: CASSRGQHPNNEQFF. The CDR3 bases are TGTGCCAGCAGCCGAGGACAGCACCCTAACAATGAGCAGTTCTTC.

The chain recombines TRBV15 with TRBJ1-2; 11 bases match TRBD1. CDR3 length equals 15 residues. Germline assignment: CDR1 LNHNV and CDR2 YYDKDF (reference sequence). V dropped 3 bases and J dropped 5; count of bases not matched to a gene: 5. This CDR3 reads CATSSGTGGPYGYTF. CDR3 bases: TGTGCCACCAGCAGCGGGACAGGGGGACCATATGGCTACACCTTC.

The chain recombines TRBV5-1 with TRBJ2-2; D gene unclear. CDR1 and CDR2 (germline): SGHRS, YFSETQ. V lost 1 base to trimming and J lost 6 bases, with 10 bases between them. The CDR3 has 14 residues. CDR3 DNA: TGCGCCAGCAGCTTGCCAAATTCCCCCGGGGAGCTGTTTTTT. It yields the protein CASSLPNSPGELFF.

This sequence joins TRBV12-5 and TRBJ2-5; D is perhaps TRBD2 (6 bases). CDR1 LGHNT and CDR2 FRNRAP come from the germline V gene. Trimming stripped 1 base from V and 2 bases from J, with 8 bases between. This CDR3 contains 14 residues. The chain's CDR3 is CASGLASEQETQYF. In DNA form, the CDR3 reads TGTGCTAGTGGTTTGGCTAGCGAGCAAGAGACCCAGTACTTC.

The J gene is TRBJ2-1, the V gene TRBV5-4, with 9 bases identical to TRBD2. The ends lost 0 bases at V and 7 bases at J; junction bases unmatched: 14. The CDR3 totals 18 residues. Looked up from germline, CDR1 is SGHNT and CDR2 is YYREEE (reference sequence). CDR3 sequence (DNA): TGTGCCAGCAGCTTGGTTTTAAGGGCCGGGACTAGCCTGAATGAGCAGTTCTTC. Protein sequence: CASSLVLRAGTSLNEQFF. Supplemented by reference TRBV5-4 and TRBJ2-1, the full variable domain reads ETGVTQSPTHLIKTRGQQVTLRCSSQSGHNTVSWYQQALGQGPQFIFQYYREEENGRGNFPPRFSGLQFPNYSSELNVNALELDDSALYLCASSLVLRAGTSLNEQFFGPGTRLTVL.

The rearrangement joins TRBV11-1 to TRBJ2-3; D may be TRBD1 (6 bases). Germline CDR1 and CDR2: SGHAT and FQDESV (reference sequence). The V gene lost 5 bases and the J gene lost 0 bases, with 15 bases spanning the gap. The CDR3 is made up of 16 amino acids. The DNA for the CDR3 is TGTGCCAGCAGCCCCAAGGGAAGGGGGAGCACAGATACGCAGTATTTT. Translating it yields CASSPKGRGSTDTQYF.

The chain has TRBV4-2 and TRBJ2-1; D possibly corresponds to TRBD1 (6 bases). This CDR3 comprises 15 residues. Trimming shortened V by 0 bases and J by 4 bases, and 10 bases separated the two germline ends. Germline-derived CDR1 and CDR2 are LGHNA and YNFKEQ. CDR3 residues: CASSQDIQGYNEQFF. CDR3 nucleotide sequence: TGTGCCAGCAGCCAAGATATACAGGGATACAATGAGCAGTTCTTC.

This clone has only a few counts. This chain connects TRBV9 to TRBJ2-7; TRBD2 is a possible D gene (6 bases). CDR3 length: 15 residues. The germline V gene encodes CDR1 SGDLS and CDR2 YYNGEE. V was shortened by 0 bases and J by 5 bases, with 15 bases between the two germline ends. The CDR3 spells CASSVGAKGGNEQYF. CDR3 DNA sequence: TGTGCCAGCAGCGTAGGAGCAAAAGGCGGGAACGAGCAGTACTTC.

This clone was seen only a few times. The genes are TRBV10-3 and TRBJ1-2, with D possibly being TRBD1 (6 bases). V lost 2 bases and J lost 7, with 20 bases in between. The germline V gene encodes CDR1 ENHRY and CDR2 SYGVKD. The CDR3 is 16 amino acids. DNA of the CDR3: TGTGCCATCAGTGAGCTTTCGGGACCAGGGGTCGGTGGCTACACCTTC. Protein product: CAISELSGPGVGGYTF.

The chain employs TRBV30 and TRBJ2-7; D perhaps matches TRBD2 (5 bases). Germline-derived CDR1 and CDR2 are GTSNPN and SVGIG (reference sequence). V lost 0 bases and J lost 2, with 8 bases in between. This CDR3 has 13 amino acids. As DNA, the CDR3 is TGTGCCTGGAGTGTACTAGTTCCCTACGAGCAGTACTTC. It codes for CAWSVLVPYEQYF.

The chain employs TRBV29-1 and TRBJ2-3, with 8 bases identical to TRBD2. The germline V gene has CDR1 SQVTM and CDR2 ANQGSEA. The CDR3 runs 18 residues. With 7 bases clipped from V and 3 bases from J, the junction kept 21 bases outside the gene matches. CDR3 sequence reads: CSAAGLEGFGRKTDTQYF. Here the CDR3 DNA reads TGCAGCGCAGCGGGACTAGAAGGCTTCGGTAGAAAAACAGATACGCAGTATTTT.

V and J are TRBV18 and TRBJ2-1; D gene unclear. This CDR3 is built from 12 residues. V dropped 4 bases and J dropped 14 bases, with 15 bases sitting between them. Per germline, CDR1 KGHSH and CDR2 LQKENI. DNA for the CDR3: TGTGCCAGCTCACGAGAACTAATCGCAGAGTTCTTC. Protein product: CASSRELIAEFF.

This chain links TRBV6-1 with TRBJ1-6, with unresolved D. Germline CDR1 MNHNS, CDR2 SASEGT. V was cut by 0 bases and J by 5 bases, with 11 bases left in between. CDR3 size: 16 residues. The CDR3: CASSEARWVNNSPLHF. In DNA, the CDR3 is TGTGCCAGCAGTGAAGCGCGGTGGGTGAATAATTCACCCCTCCACTTT.

A remark on this clone: Distinct nucleotide sequences in the sample also encode this CDR3. J is TRBJ2-7 and V is TRBV6-5, with a weak D call TRBD2 (5 bases). The CDR3 extends over 14 amino acids. Trimming removed 2 bases at V and 0 bases at J, with 8 bases between. CDR1 MNHEY and CDR2 SVGAGI come from the germline V gene. CDR3 in DNA: TGTGCCAGCAGTTACCGCGGAGGCTCCTACGAGCAGTACTTC. This translates into CASSYRGGSYEQYF.